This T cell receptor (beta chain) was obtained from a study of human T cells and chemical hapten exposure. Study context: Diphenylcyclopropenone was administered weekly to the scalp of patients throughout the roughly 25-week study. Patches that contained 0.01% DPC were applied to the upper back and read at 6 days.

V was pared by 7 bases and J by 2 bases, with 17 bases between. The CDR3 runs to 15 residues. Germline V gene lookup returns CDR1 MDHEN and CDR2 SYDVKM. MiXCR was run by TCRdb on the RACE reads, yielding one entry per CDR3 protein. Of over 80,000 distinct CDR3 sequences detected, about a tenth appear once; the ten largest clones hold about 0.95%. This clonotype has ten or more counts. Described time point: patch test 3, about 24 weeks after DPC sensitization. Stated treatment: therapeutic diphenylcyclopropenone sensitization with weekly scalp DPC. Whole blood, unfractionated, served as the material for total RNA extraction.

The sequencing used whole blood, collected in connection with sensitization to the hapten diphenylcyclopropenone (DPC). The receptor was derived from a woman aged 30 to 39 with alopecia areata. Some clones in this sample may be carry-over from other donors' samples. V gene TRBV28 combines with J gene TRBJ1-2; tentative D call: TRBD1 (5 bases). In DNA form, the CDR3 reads TGTGCCAGCACCTCGCCCGGGACCCTGAACTATGGCTACACCTTC. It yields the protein CASTSPGTLNYGYTF.